This is a list of T cell receptor beta chains from one sample in a study of blood T cell repertoires in COVID-19. The repertoire was sequenced with immunoSEQ multiplex PCR; TCRdb's copy has only in-frame clones and lacks some. The repertoire holds about 36,000 clones, with more than 80% as singletons. Material: peripheral blood. The receptors here all came from a human donor in a cohort sampled during active or convalescent COVID-19. The donor label of this sample is uncertain. CDR3s include the opening cysteine and the closing phenylalanine or tryptophan. Fields, in order: V gene, D gene, J gene, clone size, CDR3 length, CDR3 protein, CDR3 DNA. The D gene is left open where the match is weak. Clone size is not always given. Where it is, it says once, few, many or a class for expanded clones.

V: TRBV19; D: NA; J: TRBJ1-1; size: NA; length: 14; CDR3: CASSIAQGHTEAFF; DNA: TGTGCCAGTAGTATTGCGCAGGGTCACACTGAAGCTTTCTTT
V: TRBV10-1; D: NA; J: TRBJ2-5; size: NA; length: 18; CDR3: CASSESRNLLPLQETQYF; DNA: TGCGCCAGCAGTGAGTCGAGGAATCTCCTCCCCCTCCAAGAGACCCAGTACTTC
V: TRBV7-2; D: NA; J: TRBJ1-3; size: few; length: 13; CDR3: CASSLVPESTIYF; DNA: TGTGCCAGCAGCTTAGTTCCCGAGAGCACCATATATTTT
V: TRBV3-1/TRBV3-2; D: NA; J: TRBJ2-7; size: NA; length: 14; CDR3: CASSQDASSNEQYF; DNA: TGTGCCAGCAGCCAAGATGCTAGCTCTAACGAGCAGTACTTC
V: TRBV9; D: NA; J: TRBJ1-6; size: NA; length: 15; CDR3: CASSVGGVMVSPLHF; DNA: TGTGCCAGCAGCGTTGGAGGGGTGATGGTTTCACCCCTCCACTTT
V: TRBV5-4; D: TRBD2; J: TRBJ2-1; size: NA; length: 15; CDR3: CASRTGTSGRYEQFF; DNA: TGTGCCAGCAGAACCGGGACTAGCGGGAGGTATGAGCAGTTCTTC
V: TRBV19; D: NA; J: TRBJ1-4; size: NA; length: 13; CDR3: CASSQGTNEKLFF; DNA: TGTGCCAGTAGTCAGGGAACTAATGAAAAACTGTTTTTT
V: TRBV7-2; D: TRBD1; J: TRBJ2-1; size: NA; length: 15; CDR3: CASSSTGVVDNEQFF; DNA: TGTGCCAGCAGCTCCACAGGGGTGGTAGACAATGAGCAGTTCTTC
V: TRBV24-1; D: NA; J: TRBJ2-3; size: NA; length: 16; CDR3: CATSESAGTHTDTQYF; DNA: TGTGCCACCAGTGAATCCGCCGGGACACACACAGATACGCAGTATTTT
V: TRBV11-2; D: TRBD2; J: TRBJ2-7; size: NA; length: 16; CDR3: CASSPYGFAGGGEQYF; DNA: TGTGCCAGCAGCCCCTATGGCTTCGCGGGAGGAGGAGAGCAGTACTTC
V: TRBV6-5; D: TRBD1; J: TRBJ1-2; size: once; length: 15; CDR3: CASSYSRQGFHGYTF; DNA: TGTGCCAGCAGTTACTCGAGACAGGGGTTTCATGGCTACACCTTC
V: TRBV23-1; D: NA; J: TRBJ2-1; size: NA; length: 15; CDR3: CASSHSGTQGYEQFF; DNA: TGCGCCAGCAGTCATTCCGGGACTCAGGGCTATGAGCAGTTCTTC
V: TRBV24-1; D: NA; J: TRBJ2-7; size: few; length: 13; CDR3: CATSGTDSYEQYF; DNA: TGTGCCACCAGTGGGACTGACTCCTACGAGCAGTACTTC
V: TRBV6-5; D: TRBD1; J: TRBJ1-3; size: NA; length: 15; CDR3: CASSSWDSSGNTIYF; DNA: TGTGCCAGCAGTTCCTGGGACAGCTCTGGAAACACCATATATTTT
V: TRBV11-2; D: TRBD2; J: TRBJ2-7; size: once; length: 19; CDR3: CASSSHRGTGTSGTYEQYF; DNA: TGTGCCAGCAGCTCGCATAGGGGAACGGGGACTAGCGGGACTTACGAGCAGTACTTC
V: TRBV19; D: TRBD1; J: TRBJ2-2; size: NA; length: 16; CDR3: CASTPPDREFTGELFF; DNA: TGTGCCAGTACCCCCCCCGACAGGGAATTTACCGGGGAGCTGTTTTTT
V: TRBV7-9; D: NA; J: TRBJ1-2; size: NA; length: 13; CDR3: CASSRSGDHGYTF; DNA: TGTGCCAGCAGCCGATCGGGGGATCATGGCTACACCTTC
V: TRBV7-2; D: NA; J: TRBJ2-3; size: NA; length: 15; CDR3: CASSVGLASTDTQYF; DNA: TGTGCCAGCAGCGTCGGACTCGCTAGCACAGATACGCAGTATTTT
V: TRBV7-2; D: TRBD1; J: TRBJ2-3; size: NA; length: 15; CDR3: CASSPGTGFTDTQYF; DNA: TGTGCCAGCAGCCCCGGGACAGGCTTCACAGATACGCAGTATTTT
V: TRBV24-1; D: TRBD2; J: TRBJ2-1; size: NA; length: 17; CDR3: CATSDLRTSGRTNEQFF; DNA: TGTGCCACCAGTGATTTGAGGACTAGCGGGAGGACCAATGAGCAGTTCTTC
V: TRBV19; D: TRBD2; J: TRBJ2-1; size: NA; length: 18; CDR3: CASSMTSGRGGSYNEQFF; DNA: TGTGCCAGTAGTATGACTAGCGGGAGAGGGGGCTCCTACAATGAGCAGTTCTTC
V: TRBV27; D: TRBD1; J: TRBJ1-6; size: once; length: 14; CDR3: CASKRDRPNSPLHF; DNA: TGTGCCAGCAAAAGGGACAGACCGAATTCACCCCTCCACTTT
V: TRBV11-3; D: TRBD1; J: TRBJ2-5; size: NA; length: 15; CDR3: CASSLEGQGWETQYF; DNA: TGTGCCAGCAGCTTAGAGGGACAGGGGTGGGAGACCCAGTACTTC